The source of this TCR beta chain is a study of T cells in tuberculosis. The wider study: CD1B tetramers identified T cells specific for mycobacterial lipid GMM. This South African cohort compared adolescents with or without latent tuberculosis against adults with active tuberculosis.

The CDR3 runs to 15 residues. Looked up from germline, CDR1 is SGHRS and CDR2 is YFSETQ. V was pared by 1 base and J by 3 bases, with 13 bases between. Comment on this clone: Its antigen is not known.

Here immunoSEQ multiplex PCR was the method, and the copy in TCRdb shows in-frame clones only, minus some. The sample yields more than 30,000 clones, roughly 95% seen once. Stated time point: new active TB diagnosis, blood taken before or within 7 days of starting treatment. Study observations and caveats: GEM motif frequencies gave over 60% accuracy; the GMM repertoire gave about 90%.

The sequence was collected from an adult with tuberculosis. The chain recombines TRBV5-1 with TRBJ1-2; possibly TRBD1 for D (6 bases). Material: PBMCs, obtained at tuberculosis diagnosis. In DNA, the CDR3 is TGCGCCAGCAGCTTGCGGCAGGGGCATGACTATGGCTACACCTTC. Protein: CASSLRQGHDYGYTF.